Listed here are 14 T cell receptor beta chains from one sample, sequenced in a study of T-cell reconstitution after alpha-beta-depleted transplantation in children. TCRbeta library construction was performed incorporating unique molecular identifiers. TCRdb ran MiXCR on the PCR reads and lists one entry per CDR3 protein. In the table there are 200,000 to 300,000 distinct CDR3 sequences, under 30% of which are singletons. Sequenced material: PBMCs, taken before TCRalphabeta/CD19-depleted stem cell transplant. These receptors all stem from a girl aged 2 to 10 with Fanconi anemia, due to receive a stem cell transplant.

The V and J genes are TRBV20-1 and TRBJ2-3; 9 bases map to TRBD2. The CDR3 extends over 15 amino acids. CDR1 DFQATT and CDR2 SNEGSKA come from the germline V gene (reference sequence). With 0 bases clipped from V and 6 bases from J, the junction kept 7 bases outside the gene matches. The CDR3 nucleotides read TGCAGTGCTAGAGAACAGGCGGGGGGGCAGGATACGCAGTATTTT. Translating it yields CSAREQAGGQDTQYF.

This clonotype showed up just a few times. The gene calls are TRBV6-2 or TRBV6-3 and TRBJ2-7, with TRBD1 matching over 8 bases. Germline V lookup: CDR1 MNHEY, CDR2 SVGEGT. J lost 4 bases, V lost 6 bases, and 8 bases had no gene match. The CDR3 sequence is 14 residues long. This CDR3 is CASRRGQGNYEQYF. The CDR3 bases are TGTGCCAGCAGAAGAGGACAGGGTAATTACGAGCAGTACTTC.

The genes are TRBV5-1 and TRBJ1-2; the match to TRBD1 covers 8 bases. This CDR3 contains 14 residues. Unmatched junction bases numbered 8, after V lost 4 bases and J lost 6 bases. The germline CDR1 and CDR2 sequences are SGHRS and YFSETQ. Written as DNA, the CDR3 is TGCGCCAGCAGCCCTGGACAGGGCGGGCATGGCTACACCTTC. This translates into CASSPGQGGHGYTF. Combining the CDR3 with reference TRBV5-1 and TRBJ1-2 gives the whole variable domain KAGVTQTPRYLIKTRGQQVTLSCSPISGHRSVSWYQQTPGQGLQFLFEYFSETQRNKGNFPGRFSGRQFSNSRSEMNVSTLELGDSALYLCASSPGQGGHGYTFGSGTRLTVV.

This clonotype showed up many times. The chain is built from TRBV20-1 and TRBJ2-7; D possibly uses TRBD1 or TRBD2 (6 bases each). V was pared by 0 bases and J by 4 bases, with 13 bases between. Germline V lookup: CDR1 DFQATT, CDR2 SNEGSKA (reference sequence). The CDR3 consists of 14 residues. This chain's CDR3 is CSARDPRGGYEQYF. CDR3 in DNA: TGCAGTGCTAGAGATCCCAGGGGAGGATACGAGCAGTACTTC.

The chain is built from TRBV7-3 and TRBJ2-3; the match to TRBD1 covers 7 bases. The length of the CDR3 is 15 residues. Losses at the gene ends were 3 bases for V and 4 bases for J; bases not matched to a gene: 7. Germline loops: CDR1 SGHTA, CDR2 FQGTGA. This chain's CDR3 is CASSLGQTNSDTQYF. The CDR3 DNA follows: TGTGCCAGCAGCTTGGGACAGACAAACTCAGATACGCAGTATTTT.

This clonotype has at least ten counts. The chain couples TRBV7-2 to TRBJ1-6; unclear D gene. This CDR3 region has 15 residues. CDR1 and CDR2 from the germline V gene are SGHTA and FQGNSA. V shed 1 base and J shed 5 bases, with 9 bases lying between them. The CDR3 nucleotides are TGTGCCAGCAGCTTAGATGCACATGATAATTCACCCCTCCACTTT. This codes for CASSLDAHDNSPLHF.

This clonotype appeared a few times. The CDR3 loop is CASKGRAGSVNSEKLFF. The CDR3 DNA is TGCGCCAGCAAAGGGCGGGCAGGATCGGTCAATAGTGAAAAACTGTTTTTT. The chain is built from TRBV5-1 and TRBJ1-4; no reliable D call. The CDR3 loop spans 17 amino acids. Germline V gene lookup returns CDR1 SGHRS and CDR2 YFSETQ. Trimming stripped 6 bases from V and 7 bases from J, with 25 bases between.

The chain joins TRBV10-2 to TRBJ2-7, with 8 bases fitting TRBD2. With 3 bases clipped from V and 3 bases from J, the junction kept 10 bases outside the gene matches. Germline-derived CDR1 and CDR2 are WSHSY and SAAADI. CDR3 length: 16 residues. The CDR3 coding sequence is TGCGCCAGCAGTGATCGAACTAGCGGAGGTAACTACGAGCAGTACTTC. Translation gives CASSDRTSGGNYEQYF.

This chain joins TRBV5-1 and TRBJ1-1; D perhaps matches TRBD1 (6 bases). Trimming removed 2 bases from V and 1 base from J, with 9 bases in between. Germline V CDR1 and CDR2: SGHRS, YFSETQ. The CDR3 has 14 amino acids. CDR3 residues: CASSFTGANTEAFF. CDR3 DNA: TGCGCCAGCAGCTTTACGGGGGCGAACACTGAAGCTTTCTTT.

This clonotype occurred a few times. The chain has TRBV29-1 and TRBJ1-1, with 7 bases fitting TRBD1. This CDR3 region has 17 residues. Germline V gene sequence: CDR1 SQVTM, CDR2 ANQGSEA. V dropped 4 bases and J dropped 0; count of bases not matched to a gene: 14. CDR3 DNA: TGCAGCGTTGTATGGACGGGACAGTCTACCATGAACACTGAAGCTTTCTTT. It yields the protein CSVVWTGQSTMNTEAFF.

The CDR3 region is CASSPSGANTGELFF. The CDR3 DNA reads as TGTGCCAGCAGCCCTAGCGGTGCGAACACCGGGGAGCTGTTTTTT. J is TRBJ2-2 and V is TRBV6-1, with TRBD2 matching over 7 bases. Germline assignment: CDR1 MNHNS and CDR2 SASEGT. The length of the CDR3 is 15 residues. The V segment lost 6 bases and the J segment 0 bases; nucleotides outside the gene matches: 4.

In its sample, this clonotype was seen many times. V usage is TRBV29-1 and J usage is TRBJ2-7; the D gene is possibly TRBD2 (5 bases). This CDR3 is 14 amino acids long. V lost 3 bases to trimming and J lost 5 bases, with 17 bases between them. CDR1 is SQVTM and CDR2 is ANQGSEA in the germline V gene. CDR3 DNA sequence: TGCAGCGTTGATAAGGGAACGGGAATCAACGAGCAGTACTTC. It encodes CSVDKGTGINEQYF.

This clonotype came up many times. CDR3 sequence (DNA): TGCAGTGCAAGGGACTCCGGGACTAGCGGCTACAATGAGCAGTTCTTC. Translated: CSARDSGTSGYNEQFF. The chain has TRBV20-1 and TRBJ2-1; 11 positions agree with TRBD2. After removal of 6 bases from V and 3 bases from J, the junction contained 10 bases not matched to a gene. Germline-derived CDR1 and CDR2 are DFQATT and SNEGSKA (reference sequence). CDR3 length: 16 amino acids.

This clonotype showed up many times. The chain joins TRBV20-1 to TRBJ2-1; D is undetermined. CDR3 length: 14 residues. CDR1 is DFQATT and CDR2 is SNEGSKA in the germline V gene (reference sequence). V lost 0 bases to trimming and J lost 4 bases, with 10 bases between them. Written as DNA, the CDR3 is TGCAGTGCTAGAGATGAGGCAGATTACAATGAGCAGTTCTTC. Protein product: CSARDEADYNEQFF.